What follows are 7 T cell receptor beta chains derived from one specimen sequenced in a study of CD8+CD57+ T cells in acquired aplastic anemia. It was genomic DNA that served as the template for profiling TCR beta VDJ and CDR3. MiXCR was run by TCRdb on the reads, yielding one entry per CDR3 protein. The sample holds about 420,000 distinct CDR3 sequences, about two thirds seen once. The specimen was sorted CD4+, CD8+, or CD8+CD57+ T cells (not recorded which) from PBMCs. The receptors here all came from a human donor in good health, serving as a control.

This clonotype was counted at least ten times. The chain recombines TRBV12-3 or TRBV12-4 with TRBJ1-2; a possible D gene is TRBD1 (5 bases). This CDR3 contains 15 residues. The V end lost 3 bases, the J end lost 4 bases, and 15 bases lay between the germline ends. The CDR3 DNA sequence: TGTGCCAGCAGTTTTGGACAACTCCTGTTCTATGGCTACACCTTC. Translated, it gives CASSFGQLLFYGYTF.

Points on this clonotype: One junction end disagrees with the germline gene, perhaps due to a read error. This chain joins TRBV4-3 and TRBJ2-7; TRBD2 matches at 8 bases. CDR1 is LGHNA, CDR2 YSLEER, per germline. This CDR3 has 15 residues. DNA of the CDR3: TGCGCCAGCAGCCCCCGGACTAGCAGTTCCTACGAGCTGTACTTC. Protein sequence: CASSPRTSSSYELYF.

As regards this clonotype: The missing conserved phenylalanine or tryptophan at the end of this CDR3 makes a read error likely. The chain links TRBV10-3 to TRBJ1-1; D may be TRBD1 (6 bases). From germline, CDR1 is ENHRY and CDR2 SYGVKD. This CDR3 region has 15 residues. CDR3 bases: TGTGCCATCAGTGAGAACGGCGGGAGGGACACTGACGCTTTCTGT. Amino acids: CAISENGGRDTDAFC.

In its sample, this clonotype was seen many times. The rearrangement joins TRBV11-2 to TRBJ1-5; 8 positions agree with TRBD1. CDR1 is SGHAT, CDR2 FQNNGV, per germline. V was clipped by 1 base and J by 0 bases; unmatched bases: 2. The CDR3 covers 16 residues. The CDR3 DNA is TGTGCCAGCAGCTTAGGACAGGGGTATAGCAATCAGCCCCAGCATTTT. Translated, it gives CASSLGQGYSNQPQHF.

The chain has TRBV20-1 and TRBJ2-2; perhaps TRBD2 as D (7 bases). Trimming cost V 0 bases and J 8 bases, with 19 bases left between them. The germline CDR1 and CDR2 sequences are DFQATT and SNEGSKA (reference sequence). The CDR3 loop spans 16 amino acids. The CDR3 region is CSAREAGGLATGELFF. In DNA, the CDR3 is TGCAGTGCTAGAGAGGCCGGGGGGCTAGCCACAGGGGAGCTGTTTTTT.

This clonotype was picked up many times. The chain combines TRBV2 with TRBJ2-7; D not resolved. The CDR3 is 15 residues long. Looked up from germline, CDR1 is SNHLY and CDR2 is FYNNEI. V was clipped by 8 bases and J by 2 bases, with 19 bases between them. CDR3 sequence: CASGMGGPGPYEQYF. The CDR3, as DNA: TGTGCCAGCGGAATGGGTGGACCCGGGCCCTACGAGCAGTACTTC.

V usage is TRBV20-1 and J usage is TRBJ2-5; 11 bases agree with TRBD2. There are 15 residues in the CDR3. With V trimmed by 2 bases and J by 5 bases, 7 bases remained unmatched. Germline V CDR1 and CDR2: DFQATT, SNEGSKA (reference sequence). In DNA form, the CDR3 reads TGCAGTGCTAGACGGATAGCGGGGGGGCATGAGACCCAGTACTTC. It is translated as CSARRIAGGHETQYF.